The 18 T cell receptor beta chains below come from one sample, sequenced in a study of graft-versus-host responses after intestinal transplantation. Their cognate antigens are unknown. Measured with immunoSEQ multiplex PCR; TCRdb has only the in-frame clones, and not every one. Found here are roughly 92,000 clones, around 89% of them singletons; the top ten hold under 0.3%. Sample: unstimulated CD4+ T cells sorted from spleen or lymph node cells, taken before transplant. The source of these receptors is a human donor who was the organ donor for an intestinal transplant.

This clone was seen a few times. The gene calls are TRBV11-2 and TRBJ2-7, with 15 bases fitting TRBD2. The CDR3 runs 15 residues. After removal of 5 bases from V and 6 bases from J, the junction contained 5 bases not matched to a gene. Germline loops: CDR1 SGHAT, CDR2 FQNNGV. CDR3 sequence reads: CASSGWTSGRGEQYF. CDR3 bases: TGTGCCAGCAGCGGATGGACTAGCGGGAGGGGCGAGCAGTACTTC.

This chain joins TRBV18 and TRBJ1-3, with 8 bases fitting TRBD1. Germline-derived CDR1 and CDR2 are KGHSH and LQKENI. The ends lost 4 bases at V and 2 bases at J; junction bases unmatched: 7. This CDR3 has 16 residues. The CDR3 protein is CASSLRTGKPGNTIYF. In DNA form, the CDR3 reads TGTGCCAGCTCACTCCGGACAGGGAAACCTGGAAACACCATATATTTT.

This clone was recorded once. The rearrangement uses TRBV7-6 and TRBJ2-3; the match to TRBD1 covers 12 bases. This CDR3 comprises 14 residues. V lost 5 bases to trimming and J lost 7 bases; unmatched junction nucleotides: 4. From germline, CDR1 is SGHVS and CDR2 FNYEAQ. CDR3 DNA sequence: TGTGCCAGCAGCCAAGGGACAGGGGGCTATACGCAGTATTTT. It encodes CASSQGTGGYTQYF.

The rearrangement joins TRBV6-6 to TRBJ2-6; perhaps TRBD1 as D (5 bases). Germline V lookup: CDR1 MNHNY, CDR2 SVGAGI (reference sequence). CDR3 length: 16 amino acids. V was clipped by 5 bases and J by 2 bases, with 13 bases between them. CDR3 residues: CASSKIAGTGANVLTF. CDR3 sequence (DNA): TGTGCCAGCAGTAAAATCGCAGGGACTGGGGCCAACGTCCTGACTTTC.

This clone was recorded only once. This chain connects TRBV19 to TRBJ2-3, with a possible D match to TRBD1 (6 bases). Looked up from germline, CDR1 is LNHDA and CDR2 is SQIVND (reference sequence). V lost 10 bases to trimming and J lost 2 bases, with 16 bases between them. The CDR3 extends over 14 amino acids. For the CDR3, the DNA is TGTGCCACCTCAACAGGGACGGTCACAGATACGCAGTATTTT. Its translation: CATSTGTVTDTQYF.

The rearrangement joins TRBV27 to TRBJ2-7, with TRBD2 matching 10 bases. Unmatched junction bases numbered 6, after V lost 8 bases and J lost 2 bases. Germline V gene sequence: CDR1 MNHEY, CDR2 SMNVEV (reference sequence). This CDR3 has 14 amino acids. CDR3 residues: CASRTTSGTYEQYF. The CDR3 coding sequence is TGTGCCAGCCGAACCACTAGCGGGACCTACGAGCAGTACTTC.

This chain uses TRBV6-1 with TRBJ2-2, with D perhaps matching TRBD1 (5 bases). Trimming took off 6 bases at V and 6 bases at J, with 11 bases between the two ends. This CDR3 has 13 amino acids. The V gene's germline CDR1 is MNHNS and CDR2 SASEGT. Here the CDR3 DNA reads TGTGCCAGCAGGGTCAGGGAACCCGGGGAGCTGTTTTTT. This translates into CASRVREPGELFF.

The chain has TRBV21-1 and TRBJ2-1; the table names TRBD1, a call not compared with the DNA. TRBV21-1 represents a pseudogene. The CDR3 extends over 11 amino acids. DNA for the CDR3: TGTGCCAGCCCCTCAGGCAATGAGCAGTTCTTC. The encoded protein is CASPSGNEQFF.

This rearrangement joins TRBV5-1 to TRBJ1-1; TRBD1 matches 7 bases. Trimming removed 4 bases from V and 0 bases from J; junction bases left unmatched: 6. The CDR3 has 15 amino acids. Germline V gene lookup returns CDR1 SGHRS and CDR2 YFSETQ. The chain's CDR3 is CASSENRGMNTEAFF. CDR3 bases: TGCGCCAGCAGCGAGAACAGGGGTATGAACACTGAAGCTTTCTTT.

The chain links TRBV28 to TRBJ2-5, with TRBD2 identical over 8 bases. CDR1 MDHEN and CDR2 SYDVKM come from the germline V gene. This CDR3 is 15 amino acids long. V was clipped by 2 bases and J by 5 bases; unmatched bases: 7. CDR3 sequence reads: CASSLRGGRGETQYF. The DNA of the CDR3 is TGTGCCAGCAGTTTACGGGGGGGCCGGGGGGAGACCCAGTACTTC. Together with reference TRBV28 and TRBJ2-5, the CDR3 gives the full variable domain: DVKVTQSSRYLVKRTGEKVFLECVQDMDHENMFWYRQDPGLGLRLIYFSYDVKMKEKGDIPEGYSVSREKKERFSLILESASTNQTSMYLCASSLRGGRGETQYFGPGTRLLVL.

This clone was picked up a small number of times. The chain uses TRBV29-1 and TRBJ1-2, with 9 bases fitting TRBD1. V gave up 6 bases and J gave up 6 bases; unmatched junction bases: 8. Germline CDR1 SQVTM, CDR2 ANQGSEA. The CDR3 spans 13 residues. For the CDR3, the DNA is TGCAGCGTCCGGGCAACAGGGGGCGATGGCTACACCTTC. Translation: CSVRATGGDGYTF. Full variable domain (missing parts from reference TRBV29-1 and TRBJ1-2): SAVISQKPSRDICQRGTSLTIQCQVDSQVTMMFWYRQQPGQSLTLIATANQGSEATYESGFVIDKFPISRPNLTFSTLTVSNMSPEDSSIYLCSVRATGGDGYTFGSGTRLTVV.

This clone was recorded a few times. The chain combines TRBV6-5 with TRBJ2-7; 9 bases map to TRBD2. The ends lost 6 bases at V and 3 bases at J; junction bases unmatched: 6. CDR3 length equals 14 residues. Germline loops: CDR1 MNHEY, CDR2 SVGAGI. The CDR3, as DNA: TGTGCCAGCAGCCCGGGACTAGCCGGCTACGAGCAGTACTTC. Its protein is CASSPGLAGYEQYF.

Remarks on this clone: This CDR3 fails to terminate in the conserved phenylalanine or tryptophan, so it likely reflects a read error. The chain has TRBV13 and TRBJ2-7, with 10 bases aligning to TRBD1. This CDR3 is built from 16 residues. The V segment lost 5 bases and the J segment 4 bases; nucleotides outside the gene matches: 11. Germline values: CDR1 PRHDT, CDR2 FYEKMQ (reference sequence). The CDR3 coding sequence is TGTGCCAGCAGCCCGGGTCTCGGGACAGGGGTGTACGAGCAGTACCTC. Translation: CASSPGLGTGVYEQYL.

The sample holds one count of this clone. This chain uses TRBV7-9 with TRBJ2-3, with 14 positions matching TRBD2. The germline V gene has CDR1 SEHNR and CDR2 FQNEAQ (reference sequence). This CDR3 is 17 amino acids long. Trimming cost V 5 bases and J 3 bases; bases outside gene matches: 7. As DNA, the CDR3 is TGTGCCAGCAGCCGCCGACTAGCGGGGGGGCCAACAGATACGCAGTATTTT. It encodes CASSRRLAGGPTDTQYF.

This chain connects TRBV19 to TRBJ1-2; 9 bases fit TRBD1. The CDR3 loop spans 15 amino acids. Germline-derived CDR1 and CDR2 are LNHDA and SQIVND (reference sequence). V was pared by 7 bases and J by 3 bases, with 9 bases of the junction left unmatched. The chain's CDR3 is CASKRGQGTHYGYTF. CDR3 in DNA: TGTGCCAGTAAGAGGGGACAGGGTACCCACTATGGCTACACCTTC.

This chain joins TRBV7-2 and TRBJ2-1; D is possibly TRBD2 (6 bases). The V gene lost 1 base and the J gene lost 2 bases, with 12 bases spanning the gap. The CDR3 consists of 16 residues. Germline V gene lookup returns CDR1 SGHTA and CDR2 FQGNSA. The CDR3 DNA reads as TGTGCCAGCAGCTTAGTGTCTAGCGTTGCCTACAATGAGCAGTTCTTC. It encodes CASSLVSSVAYNEQFF.

The V gene is TRBV5-8, the J gene TRBJ1-5; 9 bases fit TRBD1. The CDR3 extends over 15 amino acids. In germline, CDR1 is SGHTS, CDR2 YDEGEE. V trimming: 4 bases; J trimming: 6 bases; junction bases outside the gene matches: 8. DNA for the CDR3: TGTGCCAGCAGCCGGACAGGGGCATGGAGTCAGCCCCAGCATTTT. Protein product: CASSRTGAWSQPQHF.

This clone is a singleton in its sample. CDR3 sequence reads: CAGREGNQPQHF. The DNA for the CDR3 is TGTGCCGGCCGGGAGGGGAATCAGCCCCAGCATTTT. The chain couples TRBV6-4 to TRBJ1-5, with D possibly TRBD1 on 5 matching bases. Deletions cut 11 bases from V and 4 bases from J, with 12 bases between. This CDR3 has 12 residues. Germline V gene lookup returns CDR1 MRHNA and CDR2 SNTAGT.